This paragraph covers one T cell receptor (beta chain) sequence. The target antigen is unknown. This sample is part of a study of PD-1 blockade in mismatch repair-deficient tumors. This table comes from immunoSEQ multiplex PCR, and its TCRdb copy is limited to in-frame clones, with some not included. The table lists about 68,000 clones, almost 80% of them singletons. Study outcomes and limitations: Tumor-resident clones, often undetectable pretreatment in blood, expanded then contracted after pembrolizumab.

TCR sequencing covered a few patients who responded to pembrolizumab. With 4 bases removed from V and 10 bases from J, the gap between germline ends came to 13 bases. The CDR3 contains 12 residues. Germline CDR1 MGHRA, CDR2 YSYEKL. The clonotype was recovered from an adult with mismatch repair-deficient cancer. The sample was peripheral blood, taken 2 weeks after starting pembrolizumab. The V and J genes are TRBV4-1 and TRBJ1-1; the D gene is possibly TRBD1 (5 bases). CDR3 in amino acids: CASSPIGRGAFF. The CDR3 nucleotides read TGCGCCAGCAGCCCCATCGGAAGGGGAGCTTTCTTT.